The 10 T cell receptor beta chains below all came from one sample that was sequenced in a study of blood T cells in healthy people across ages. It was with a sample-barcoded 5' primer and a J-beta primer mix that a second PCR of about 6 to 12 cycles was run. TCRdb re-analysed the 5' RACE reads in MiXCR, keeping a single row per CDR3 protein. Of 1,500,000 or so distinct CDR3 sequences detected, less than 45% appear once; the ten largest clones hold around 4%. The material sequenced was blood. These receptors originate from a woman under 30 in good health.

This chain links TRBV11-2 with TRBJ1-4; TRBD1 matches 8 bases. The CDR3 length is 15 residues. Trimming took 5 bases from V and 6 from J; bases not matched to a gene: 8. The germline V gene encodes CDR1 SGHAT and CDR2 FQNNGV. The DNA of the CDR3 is TGTGCCAGCAGCCCCTTACAGGGGGATTATGAAAAACTGTTTTTT. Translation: CASSPLQGDYEKLFF.

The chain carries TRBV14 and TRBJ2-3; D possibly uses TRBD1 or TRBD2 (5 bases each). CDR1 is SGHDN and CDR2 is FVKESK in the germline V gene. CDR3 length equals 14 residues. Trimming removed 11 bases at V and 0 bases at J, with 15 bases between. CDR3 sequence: CAGSKGRSTDTQYF. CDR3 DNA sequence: TGTGCCGGCTCCAAGGGACGTAGCACAGATACGCAGTATTTT.

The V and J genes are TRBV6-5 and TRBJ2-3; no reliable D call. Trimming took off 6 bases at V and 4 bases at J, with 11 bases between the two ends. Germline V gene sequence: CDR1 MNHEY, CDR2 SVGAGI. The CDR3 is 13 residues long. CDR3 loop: CASRQELSDTQYF. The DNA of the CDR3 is TGTGCCAGCAGACAAGAGCTTTCAGATACGCAGTATTTT.

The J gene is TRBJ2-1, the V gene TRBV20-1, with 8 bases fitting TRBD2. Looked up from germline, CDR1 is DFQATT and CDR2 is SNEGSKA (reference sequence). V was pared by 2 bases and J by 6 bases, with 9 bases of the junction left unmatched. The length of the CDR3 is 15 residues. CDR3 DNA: TGCAGTGCTAGATCGATAGCGGGATCCCTCAATGAGCAGTTCTTC. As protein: CSARSIAGSLNEQFF.

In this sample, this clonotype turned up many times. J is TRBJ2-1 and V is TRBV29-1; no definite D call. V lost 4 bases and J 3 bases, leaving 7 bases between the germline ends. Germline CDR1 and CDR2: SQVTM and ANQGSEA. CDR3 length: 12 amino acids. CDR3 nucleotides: TGCAGCGTTGCGGGCGACTACAATGAGCAGTTCTTC. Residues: CSVAGDYNEQFF.

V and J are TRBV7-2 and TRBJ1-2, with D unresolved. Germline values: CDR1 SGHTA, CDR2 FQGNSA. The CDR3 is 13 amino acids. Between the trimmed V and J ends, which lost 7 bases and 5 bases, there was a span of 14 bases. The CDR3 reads CASKGRSLYGYTF. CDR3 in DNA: TGTGCCAGCAAAGGGCGGTCCTTGTATGGCTACACCTTC.

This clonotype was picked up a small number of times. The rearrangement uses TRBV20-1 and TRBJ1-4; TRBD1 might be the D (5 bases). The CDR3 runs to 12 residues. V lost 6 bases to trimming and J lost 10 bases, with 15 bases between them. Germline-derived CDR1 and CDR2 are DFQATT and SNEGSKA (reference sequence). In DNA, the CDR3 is TGCAGTGCCCCTACTCCTGGGGGAAAACTGTTTTTT. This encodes CSAPTPGGKLFF.

Here the CDR3 reads CASSLVGGRGLYNEQFF. The CDR3 DNA follows: TGTGCCAGCAGTTTGGTAGGGGGGAGGGGCCTTTACAATGAGCAGTTCTTC. The rearrangement uses TRBV27 and TRBJ2-1, with D maybe TRBD2 (7 bases). Germline values: CDR1 MNHEY, CDR2 SMNVEV (reference sequence). Between the trimmed V and J ends, which lost 3 bases and 4 bases, there was a span of 19 bases. This CDR3 contains 17 residues.

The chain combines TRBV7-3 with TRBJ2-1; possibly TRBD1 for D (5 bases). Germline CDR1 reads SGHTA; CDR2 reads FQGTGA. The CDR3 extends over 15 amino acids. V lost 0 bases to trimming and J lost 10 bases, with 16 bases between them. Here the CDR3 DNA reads TGTGCCAGCAGCTTAACCAGGGTCGAAACAGCCGAGCAGTTCTTC. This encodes CASSLTRVETAEQFF.

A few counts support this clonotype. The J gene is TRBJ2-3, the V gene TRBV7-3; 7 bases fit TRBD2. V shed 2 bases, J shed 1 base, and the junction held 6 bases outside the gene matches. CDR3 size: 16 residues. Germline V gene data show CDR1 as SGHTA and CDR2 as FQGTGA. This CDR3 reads CASSLSAGWGTDTQYF. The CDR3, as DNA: TGTGCCAGCAGCTTATCAGCGGGGTGGGGCACAGATACGCAGTATTTT.